This T cell receptor (beta chain) derives from a study of OX40 agonist ivuxolimab in advanced cancers. V dropped 6 bases and J dropped 3 bases, with 17 bases sitting between them. CDR1 and CDR2 (germline): MNHNS, SASEGT. This CDR3 spans 15 amino acids. TCRdb's copy holds only in-frame clones and misses some; the assay was immunoSEQ multiplex PCR. The repertoire includes approximately 68,000 clones, around 87% of them detected once, and 4% sits in the top ten. This clonotype was obtained from an adult with an advanced solid tumor such as melanoma, head and neck, liver or kidney cancer. The genes are TRBV6-1 and TRBJ1-2; maybe TRBD1 (6 bases). This material consisted of CD4+ or CD8+ T cells sorted from blood, taken in a trial of the OX40 agonist ivuxolimab. The CDR3 coding sequence is TGTGCCAGCAGGACCGACCCTTCAGGGGACTATGGCTACACCTTC. This translates into CASRTDPSGDYGYTF.